This T cell receptor beta chain originates from a study of sequential checkpoint blockade in melanoma. Treatment here: randomized to nivolumab then ipilimumab (arm A) or the reverse (arm B). J gave up 4 bases and V 1 base, and 6 bases lay outside the gene matches. Germline V gives CDR1 SGHVS, CDR2 FNYEAQ. The CDR3 consists of 15 residues. Sequencing was performed with immunoSEQ multiplex PCR; in TCRdb, only in-frame clones are kept and a portion is missing. In the table there are around 1,400 clones, about a fifth of which are singletons. The J gene is TRBJ1-2, the V gene TRBV7-6, with TRBD1 identical over 7 bases. Source: tumor tissue (inferred from file names), taken from a patient given nivolumab and ipilimumab in sequence. This TCR derives from a human donor with melanoma. For the CDR3, the DNA is TGTGCCAGCAGCTTAGGAGCCCGACAGGGCTATGGCTACACCTTC. Translated, it gives CASSLGARQGYGYTF.